The 8 T cell receptor beta chains below all came from one sample that was sequenced in a study of HIV-infected patients and healthy controls. cDNA was made from roughly 500 ng RNA using alpha and beta constant primers. Each of the alpha and beta chains got its own library through chain-specific third strand synthesis with indices. One entry per CDR3 protein, called by TCRdb with MiXCR from the 5' RACE reads. This table holds about 9,600 distinct CDR3 sequences, 7% to 7.5% found once. No cell fractionation was done, so the repertoire covers all unsorted peripheral blood T cells. Sequences were derived from blood, sampled before antiretroviral therapy. The receptors here all came from an adult with HIV infection.

This clonotype was seen many times. A junction boundary mismatches the germline segment, possibly from a read error. The rearrangement uses TRBV12-3 or TRBV12-4 and TRBJ1-2; no definite D call. The CDR3 is made up of 13 amino acids. CDR3 sequence (DNA): TGTGCCAGCAGTCTAGCGATAATTTTCGGCTACACCTTC. It translates to CASSLAIIFGYTF.

This clonotype was observed at least ten times. This chain joins TRBV20-1 and TRBJ2-2, with D perhaps matching TRBD2 (6 bases). The V end lost 6 bases, the J end lost 6 bases, and 14 bases lay between the germline ends. The CDR3 totals 13 residues. CDR1 and CDR2 (germline): DFQATT, SNEGSKA (reference sequence). CDR3 region: CSASSGYPGELFF. The DNA for the CDR3 is TGCAGTGCCAGCAGCGGGTACCCCGGGGAGCTGTTTTTT.

This clonotype was counted many times. The chain recombines TRBV12-3 or TRBV12-4 with TRBJ2-7; 9 positions match TRBD1. The CDR3 runs 14 residues. The J segment lost 0 bases and the V segment lost 8 bases, leaving 5 bases of the junction unmatched. This CDR3 reads CASLEGQGSYEQYF. DNA for the CDR3: TGTGCCAGCCTTGAGGGACAGGGCTCCTACGAGCAGTACTTC.

This clonotype showed up many times. V gene TRBV29-1 combines with J gene TRBJ1-6, with 7 bases fitting TRBD1. Germline CDR1 and CDR2: SQVTM and ANQGSEA. With V trimmed by 4 bases and J by 3 bases, 3 bases remained unmatched. The CDR3 runs to 14 residues. The CDR3 protein is CSVGTGDYNSPLHF. For the CDR3, the DNA is TGCAGCGTTGGCACAGGGGACTATAATTCACCCCTCCACTTT.

The chain employs TRBV5-1 and TRBJ2-1; weak D call: TRBD1 (6 bases). This CDR3 region has 16 residues. Germline V gene data show CDR1 as SGHRS and CDR2 as YFSETQ. Trimming removed 0 bases at V and 2 bases at J, with 12 bases between. The CDR3 sequence is CASSLVLGATYNEQFF. Here the CDR3 DNA reads TGCGCCAGCAGCTTGGTTTTGGGGGCAACCTACAATGAGCAGTTCTTC.

This clonotype was recorded many times. This sequence joins TRBV9 and TRBJ2-1, with D possibly TRBD2 on 7 matching bases. CDR3 length equals 15 residues. V lost 0 bases, J lost 7 bases, and 14 bases lay in between. Germline CDR1 and CDR2: SGDLS and YYNGEE. The CDR3 sequence is CASSVAPRGANEQFF. DNA for the CDR3: TGTGCCAGCAGCGTAGCTCCCCGGGGGGCAAATGAGCAGTTCTTC. Full variable domain (remainder filled in from reference TRBV9 and TRBJ2-1): DSGVTQTPKHLITATGQRVTLRCSPRSGDLSVYWYQQSLDQGLQFLIQYYNGEERAKGNILERFSAQQFPDLHSELNLSSLELGDSALYFCASSVAPRGANEQFFGPGTRLTVL.

This clonotype was counted at least ten times. The genes are TRBV7-9 and TRBJ2-1, with a tentative D call TRBD1 (6 bases). The V and J ends lost 3 bases and 5 bases respectively, with 14 bases between them. Germline lookup yields CDR1 SEHNR and CDR2 FQNEAQ (reference sequence). This CDR3 region has 15 residues. DNA for the CDR3: TGTGCCAGCAGCTTCAACAGGGTCCCTAACAATGAGCAGTTCTTC. It yields the protein CASSFNRVPNNEQFF.

In its sample, this clonotype was seen many times. The chain uses TRBV11-2 and TRBJ2-1, with no clear D. The CDR3 extends over 13 amino acids. Germline V gene lookup returns CDR1 SGHAT and CDR2 FQNNGV. Trimming pared 1 base from V and 12 bases from J, leaving 13 bases between. In DNA, the CDR3 is TGTGCCAGCAGCTTAGCAGAAAGGTCCACGCAGTTCTTC. Its translation: CASSLAERSTQFF. Supplemented by reference TRBV11-2 and TRBJ2-1, the full variable domain reads EAGVAQSPRYKIIEKRQSVAFWCNPISGHATLYWYQQILGQGPKLLIQFQNNGVVDDSQLPKDRFSAERLKGVDSTLKIQPAKLEDSAVYLCASSLAERSTQFFGPGTRLTVL.